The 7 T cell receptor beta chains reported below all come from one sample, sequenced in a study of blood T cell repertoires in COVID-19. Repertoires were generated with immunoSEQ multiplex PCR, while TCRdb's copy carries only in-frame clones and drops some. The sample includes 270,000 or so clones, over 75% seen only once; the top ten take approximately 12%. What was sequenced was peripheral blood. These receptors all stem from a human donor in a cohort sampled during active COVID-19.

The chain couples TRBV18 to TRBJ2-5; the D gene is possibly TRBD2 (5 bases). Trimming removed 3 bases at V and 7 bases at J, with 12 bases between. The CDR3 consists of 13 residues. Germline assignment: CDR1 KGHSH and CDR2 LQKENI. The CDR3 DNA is TGTGCCAGCTCACCGAGGCGGGCCGGGACCCAGTACTTC. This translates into CASSPRRAGTQYF.

DNA for the CDR3: TGTGCCAGCAGCCCCCCGGGAGGGACCAAAAACATTCAGTACTTC. It is translated as CASSPPGGTKNIQYF. V and J are TRBV7-8 and TRBJ2-4; 8 bases are a match to TRBD2. V shed 5 bases and J 2 bases; nucleotides not matched to a gene: 5. Germline values: CDR1 SGHVS, CDR2 FQNEAQ. The CDR3 covers 15 residues.

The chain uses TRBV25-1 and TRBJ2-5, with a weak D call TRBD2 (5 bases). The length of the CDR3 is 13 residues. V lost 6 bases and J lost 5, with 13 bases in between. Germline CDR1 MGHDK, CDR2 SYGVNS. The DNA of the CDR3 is TGTGCCAGCAGCCCAAGCGGCGAGGAGACCCAGTACTTC. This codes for CASSPSGEETQYF.

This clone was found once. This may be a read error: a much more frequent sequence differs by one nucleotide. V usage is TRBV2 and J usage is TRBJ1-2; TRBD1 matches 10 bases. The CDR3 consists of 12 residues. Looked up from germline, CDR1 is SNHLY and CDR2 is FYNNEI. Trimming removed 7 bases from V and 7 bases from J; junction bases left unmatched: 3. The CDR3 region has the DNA TGTGCCAGCACGACAGGGGGCGGTGGCTACACCTTC. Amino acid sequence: CASTTGGGGYTF.

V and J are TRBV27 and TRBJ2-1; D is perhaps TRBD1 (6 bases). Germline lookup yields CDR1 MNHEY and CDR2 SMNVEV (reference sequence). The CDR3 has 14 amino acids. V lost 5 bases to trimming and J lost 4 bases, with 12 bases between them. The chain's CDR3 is CASSIDRIYNEQFF. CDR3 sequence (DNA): TGTGCCAGCAGTATCGACAGGATTTACAATGAGCAGTTCTTC.

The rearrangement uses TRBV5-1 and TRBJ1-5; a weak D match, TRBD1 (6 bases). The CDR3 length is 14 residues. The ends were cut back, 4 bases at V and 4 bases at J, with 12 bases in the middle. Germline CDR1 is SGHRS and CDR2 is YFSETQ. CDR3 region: CASSPTGPNQPQHF. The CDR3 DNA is TGCGCCAGCAGCCCCACAGGGCCGAATCAGCCCCAGCATTTT.

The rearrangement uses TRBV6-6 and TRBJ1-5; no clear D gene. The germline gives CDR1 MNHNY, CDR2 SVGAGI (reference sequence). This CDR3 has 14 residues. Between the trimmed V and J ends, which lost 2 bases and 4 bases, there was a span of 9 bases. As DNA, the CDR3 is TGTGCCAGCAGTTACGCGTCGGGGAATCAGCCCCAGCATTTT. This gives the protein CASSYASGNQPQHF.